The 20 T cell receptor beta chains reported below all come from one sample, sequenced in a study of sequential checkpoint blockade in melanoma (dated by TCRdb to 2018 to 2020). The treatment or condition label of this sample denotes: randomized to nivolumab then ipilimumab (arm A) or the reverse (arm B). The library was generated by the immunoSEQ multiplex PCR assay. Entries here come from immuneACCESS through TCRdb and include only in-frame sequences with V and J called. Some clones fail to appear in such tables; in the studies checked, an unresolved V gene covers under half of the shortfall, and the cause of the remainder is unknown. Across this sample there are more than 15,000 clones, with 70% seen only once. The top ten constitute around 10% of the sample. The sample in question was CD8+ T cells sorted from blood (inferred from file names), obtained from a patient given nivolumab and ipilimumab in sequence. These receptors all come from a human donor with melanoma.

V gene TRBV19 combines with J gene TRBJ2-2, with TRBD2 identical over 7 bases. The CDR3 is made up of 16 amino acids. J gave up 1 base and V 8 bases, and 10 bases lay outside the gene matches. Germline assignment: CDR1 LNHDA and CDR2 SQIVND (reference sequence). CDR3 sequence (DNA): TGTGCCAGTGGGGGGGGACTATCCCTGAACACCGGGGAGCTGTTTTTT. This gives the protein CASGGGLSLNTGELFF.

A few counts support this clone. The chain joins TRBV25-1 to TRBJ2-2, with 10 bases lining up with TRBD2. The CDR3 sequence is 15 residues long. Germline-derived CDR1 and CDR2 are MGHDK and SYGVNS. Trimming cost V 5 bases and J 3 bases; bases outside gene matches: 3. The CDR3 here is CASSPSGSDTGELFF. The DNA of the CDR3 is TGTGCCAGCAGTCCTAGCGGGAGTGACACCGGGGAGCTGTTTTTT.

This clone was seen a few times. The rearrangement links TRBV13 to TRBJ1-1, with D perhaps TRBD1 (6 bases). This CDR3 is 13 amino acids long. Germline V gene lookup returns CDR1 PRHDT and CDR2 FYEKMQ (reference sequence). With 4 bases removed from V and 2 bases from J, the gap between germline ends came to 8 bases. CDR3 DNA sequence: TGTGCCAGCAGCTCGGACAGCAACACTGAAGCTTTCTTT. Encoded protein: CASSSDSNTEAFF.

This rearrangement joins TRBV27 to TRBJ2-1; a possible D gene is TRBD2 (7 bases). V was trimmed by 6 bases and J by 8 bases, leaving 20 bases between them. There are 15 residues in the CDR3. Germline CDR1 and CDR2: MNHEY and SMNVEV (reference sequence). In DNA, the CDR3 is TGTGCCAGCAGCGCCGGGGGCGGTGGGGGGGATGAGCAGTTCTTC. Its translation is CASSAGGGGGDEQFF.

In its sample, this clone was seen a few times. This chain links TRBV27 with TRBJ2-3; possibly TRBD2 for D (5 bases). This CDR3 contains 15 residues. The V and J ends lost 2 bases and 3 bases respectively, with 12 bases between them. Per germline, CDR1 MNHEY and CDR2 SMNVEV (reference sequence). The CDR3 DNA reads TGTGCCAGCAGTTTACTCACTAGTAAGACAGATACGCAGTATTTT. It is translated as CASSLLTSKTDTQYF.

This CDR3 reads CASSQDYGQGTYEQYF. The CDR3 nucleotides are TGCGCCAGCAGCCAAGATTATGGACAGGGTACCTACGAGCAGTACTTC. The rearrangement links TRBV4-1 to TRBJ2-7; 8 bases align to TRBD1. V shed 0 bases, J shed 2 bases, and the junction held 6 bases outside the gene matches. This CDR3 is 16 amino acids long. Per the germline V gene, CDR1 is MGHRA and CDR2 is YSYEKL.

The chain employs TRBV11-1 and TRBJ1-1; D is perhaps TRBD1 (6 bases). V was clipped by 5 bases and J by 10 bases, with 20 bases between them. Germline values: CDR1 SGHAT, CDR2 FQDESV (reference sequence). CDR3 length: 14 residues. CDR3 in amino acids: CASSRTGNNRGAFF. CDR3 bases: TGTGCCAGCAGCCGAACAGGGAACAATAGGGGAGCTTTCTTT.

CDR3 DNA sequence: TGCGCCAGCAGTGAGAAGTACGGGGGGACCCAGTACTTC. It translates to CASSEKYGGTQYF. The V gene is TRBV10-2, the J gene TRBJ2-5, with a possible D match to TRBD2 (6 bases). Germline V gene lookup returns CDR1 WSHSY and CDR2 SAAADI. CDR3 length: 13 amino acids. V was cut by 2 bases and J by 7 bases, with 11 bases left in between.

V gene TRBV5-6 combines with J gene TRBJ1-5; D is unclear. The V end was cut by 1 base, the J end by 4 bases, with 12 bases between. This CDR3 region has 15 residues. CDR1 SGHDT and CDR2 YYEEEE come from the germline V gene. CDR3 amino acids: CASSLKSTANQPQHF. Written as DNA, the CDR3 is TGTGCCAGCAGCTTGAAGTCAACTGCAAATCAGCCCCAGCATTTT. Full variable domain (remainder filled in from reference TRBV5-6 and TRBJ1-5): DAGVTQSPTHLIKTRGQQVTLRCSPKSGHDTVSWYQQALGQGPQFIFQYYEEEERQRGNFPDRFSGHQFPNYSSELNVNALLLGDSALYLCASSLKSTANQPQHFGDGTRLSIL.

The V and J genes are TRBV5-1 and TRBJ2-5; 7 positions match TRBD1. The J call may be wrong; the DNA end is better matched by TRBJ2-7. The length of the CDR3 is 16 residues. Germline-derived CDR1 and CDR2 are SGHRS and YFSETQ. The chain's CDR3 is CASSLTQTGTNYEQYF. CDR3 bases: TGCGCCAGCAGCCTTACCCAGACAGGGACAAACTACGAGCAGTACTTC.

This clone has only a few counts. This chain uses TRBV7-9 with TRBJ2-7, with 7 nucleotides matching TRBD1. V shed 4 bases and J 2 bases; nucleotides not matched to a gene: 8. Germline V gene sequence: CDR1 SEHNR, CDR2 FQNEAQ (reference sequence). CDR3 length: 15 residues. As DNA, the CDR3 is TGTGCCAGCAGCTCCCTGACAGGGCCAACCTACGAGCAGTACTTC. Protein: CASSSLTGPTYEQYF.

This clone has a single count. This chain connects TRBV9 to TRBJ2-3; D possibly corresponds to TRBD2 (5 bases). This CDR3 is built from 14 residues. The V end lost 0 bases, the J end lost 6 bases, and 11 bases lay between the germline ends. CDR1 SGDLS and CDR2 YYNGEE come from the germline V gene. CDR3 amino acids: CASSVAREGDTQYF. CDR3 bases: TGTGCCAGCAGCGTAGCGAGGGAAGGGGATACGCAGTATTTT. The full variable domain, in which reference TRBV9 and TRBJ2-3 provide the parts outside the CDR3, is DSGVTQTPKHLITATGQRVTLRCSPRSGDLSVYWYQQSLDQGLQFLIQYYNGEERAKGNILERFSAQQFPDLHSELNLSSLELGDSALYFCASSVAREGDTQYFGPGTRLTVL.

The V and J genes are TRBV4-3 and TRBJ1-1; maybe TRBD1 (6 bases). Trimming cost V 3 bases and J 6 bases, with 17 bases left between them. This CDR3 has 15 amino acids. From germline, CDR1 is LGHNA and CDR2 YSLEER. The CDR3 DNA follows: TGCGCCAGCAGCCAGGATAGAACAGGGCGGGCTGAAGCTTTCTTT. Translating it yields CASSQDRTGRAEAFF.

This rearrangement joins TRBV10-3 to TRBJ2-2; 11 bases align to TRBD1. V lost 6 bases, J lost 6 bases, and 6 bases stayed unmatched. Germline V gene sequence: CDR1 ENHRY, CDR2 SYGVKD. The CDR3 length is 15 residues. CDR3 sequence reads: CAISPGTGGPGELFF. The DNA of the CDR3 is TGTGCCATCAGCCCCGGGACAGGGGGTCCCGGGGAGCTGTTTTTT.

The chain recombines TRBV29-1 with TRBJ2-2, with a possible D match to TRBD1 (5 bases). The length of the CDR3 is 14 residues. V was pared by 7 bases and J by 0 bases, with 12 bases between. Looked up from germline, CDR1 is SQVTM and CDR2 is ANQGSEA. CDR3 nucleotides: TGCAGCGCCCTGACAGAATCGAACACCGGGGAGCTGTTTTTT. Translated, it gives CSALTESNTGELFF.

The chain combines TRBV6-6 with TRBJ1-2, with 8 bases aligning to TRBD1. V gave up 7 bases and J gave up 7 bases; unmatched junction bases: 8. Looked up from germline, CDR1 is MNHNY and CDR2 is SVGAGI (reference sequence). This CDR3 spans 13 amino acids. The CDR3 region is CASTQGQGTGYTF. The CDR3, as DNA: TGTGCCAGCACTCAAGGACAGGGAACTGGCTACACCTTC.

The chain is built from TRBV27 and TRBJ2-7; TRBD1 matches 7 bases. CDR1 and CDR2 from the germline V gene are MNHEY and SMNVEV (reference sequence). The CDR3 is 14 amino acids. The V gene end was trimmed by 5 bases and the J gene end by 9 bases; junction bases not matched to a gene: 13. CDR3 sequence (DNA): TGTGCCAGCAGTGCCGGGACAGAATACGAGCGGCAGTACTTC. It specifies CASSAGTEYERQYF.

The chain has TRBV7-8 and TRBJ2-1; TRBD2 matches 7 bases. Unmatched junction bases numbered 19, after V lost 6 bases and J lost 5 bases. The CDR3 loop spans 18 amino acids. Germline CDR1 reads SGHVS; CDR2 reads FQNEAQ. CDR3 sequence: CASRFPARYAGAHNEQFF. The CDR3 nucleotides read TGTGCCAGCAGGTTCCCCGCAAGGTACGCGGGAGCCCACAATGAGCAGTTCTTC.

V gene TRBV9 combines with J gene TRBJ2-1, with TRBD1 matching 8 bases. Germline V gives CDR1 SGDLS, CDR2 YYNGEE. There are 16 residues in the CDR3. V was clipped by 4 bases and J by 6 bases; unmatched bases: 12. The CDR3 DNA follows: TGTGCCAGCAGCCCTCCCCGGACAGGGCTAAGCAATGAGCAGTTCTTC. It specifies CASSPPRTGLSNEQFF. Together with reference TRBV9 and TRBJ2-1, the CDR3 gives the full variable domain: DSGVTQTPKHLITATGQRVTLRCSPRSGDLSVYWYQQSLDQGLQFLIQYYNGEERAKGNILERFSAQQFPDLHSELNLSSLELGDSALYFCASSPPRTGLSNEQFFGPGTRLTVL.

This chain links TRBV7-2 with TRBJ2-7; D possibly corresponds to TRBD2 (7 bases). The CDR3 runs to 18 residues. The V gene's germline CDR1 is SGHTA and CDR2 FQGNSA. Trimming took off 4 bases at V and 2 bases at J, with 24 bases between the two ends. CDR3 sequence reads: CASSSKGWGGHPTYEQYF. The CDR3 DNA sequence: TGTGCCAGCAGCTCAAAGGGTTGGGGGGGACACCCGACCTACGAGCAGTACTTC.